This T cell receptor (beta chain) was obtained from a study of blood T cell repertoires in COVID-19 (dated by TCRdb to 2018 to 2021). Study-wide context: Samples covering the acute and convalescent phases of COVID-19 were provided by collaborators in the United States, Italy and Spain. The material from the prospective study consisted of cDNA or gDNA derived from T cells, B-cell-depleted T cells, or PBMCs. Deeply sampled blood TCRbeta repertoires from subjects exposed to, actively infected with, or recovered from COVID-19 were included in the dataset. A freely available public database, intended as a resource for researchers studying the immune response to SARS-CoV-2, is where the repertoires were released. The samples were drawn from the first 160 participants of the ongoing ImmuneRACE study and from under 1,500 subjects provided by 6 global collaborators. Sample metadata almost always included a de-identified subject ID, COVID-19 status, age in years and sex. Where available, HLA class I and class II types were obtained from metadata supplied by the sample provider rather than from assay-based typing.

Broader findings and caveats from the paper: The quantity of clinical and demographic metadata differed by source and by participant and was supplied without curation.

As regards this clone: Its antigen is unknown. Base quality data are lacking; no much larger clone is found one base away.

In the prospective study, participants were about 18 to 90 years old, resided in 20 to 30 geographic areas of the United States, and were enrolled through a virtual design. In the prospective study, cohorts were assigned on the basis of participant-reported clinical history obtained from a screening survey and a study questionnaire. For ImmuneRACE Cohort 3, a participant was defined as recovered based on two consecutive negative NP/OP PCR tests, clearance by a healthcare professional, or resolution of symptoms. Each participant in the prospective study had whole blood, serum and a nasopharyngeal or oropharyngeal swab collected by mobile phlebotomists. Additional blood draws and questionnaires over an approximately two-month period could optionally be provided by prospective study participants. Before DNA extraction, prospective study blood samples were shipped either frozen or at room temperature.

Relative to germline, V is missing 6 bases and J is missing 5 bases, with 14 bases of the junction outside any gene match. CDR1 and CDR2, looked up from the germline V gene (reference sequence), are LNHDA and SQIVND. Measured from the cysteine to the phenylalanine, the CDR3 is 16 residues long. Just CDR3 DNA is preserved here, 48 bases in frame from base 1. TCRbeta CDR3 regions were amplified from genomic DNA using the immunoSEQ Assay, a bias-controlled multiplex PCR. Per the original workflow: Nucleated cell counts per sample were estimated from amplification of reference gene primers within the assay. Sequence reads were collapsed and filtered to measure the absolute abundance of every unique TCRbeta CDR3 rearrangement. For each sample, productive Simpson clonality was calculated by taking the square root of Simpson's diversity index across productive rearrangements. The table was pulled from immuneACCESS by TCRdb, which kept in-frame rearrangements only. Such tables lose some clones; where checked, under half of the loss comes from unresolved V genes, and the rest has no known cause. V and J calls and clone size are given by that table; D and trimming were obtained from the DNA. In all, the sample holds roughly 500,000 clones, and approximately 88% of those were seen once. The ten top clones hold around 1.9% of the sample.

The clonotype was recovered from a woman aged 40 to 55 who had recovered from COVID-19. The chain is assembled from TRBV19 and TRBJ2-5, and TRBD2 matches 8 of the central bases. Sequenced: PBMCs or T cells enriched from blood (not recorded which). The CDR3 reads CASSTQRSGGRETQYF. The sequenced DNA is TGTGCCAGTAGCACCCAGCGCTCGGGAGGGCGGGAGACCCAGTACTTC.